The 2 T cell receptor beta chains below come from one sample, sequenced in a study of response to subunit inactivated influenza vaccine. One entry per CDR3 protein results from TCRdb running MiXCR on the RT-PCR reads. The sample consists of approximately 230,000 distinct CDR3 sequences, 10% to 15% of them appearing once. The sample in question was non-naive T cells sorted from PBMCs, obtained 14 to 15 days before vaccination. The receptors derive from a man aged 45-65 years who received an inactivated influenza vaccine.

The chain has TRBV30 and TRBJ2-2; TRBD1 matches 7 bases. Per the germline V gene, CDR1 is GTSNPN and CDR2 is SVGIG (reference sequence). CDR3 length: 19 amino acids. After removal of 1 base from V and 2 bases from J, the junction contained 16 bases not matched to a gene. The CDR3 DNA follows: TGTGCCTGGAGTGGAGGAAATTTGTGGGACAGCCTTAACACCGGGGAGCTGTTTTTT. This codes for CAWSGGNLWDSLNTGELFF.

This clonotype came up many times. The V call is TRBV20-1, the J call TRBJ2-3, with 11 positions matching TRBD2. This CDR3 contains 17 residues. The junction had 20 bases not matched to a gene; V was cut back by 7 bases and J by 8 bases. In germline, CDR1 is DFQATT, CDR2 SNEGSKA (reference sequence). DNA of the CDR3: TGCAGTGTTTCCACCGGGACTAGCGGTGCCGGGATGAGTACGCAGTATTTT. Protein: CSVSTGTSGAGMSTQYF.